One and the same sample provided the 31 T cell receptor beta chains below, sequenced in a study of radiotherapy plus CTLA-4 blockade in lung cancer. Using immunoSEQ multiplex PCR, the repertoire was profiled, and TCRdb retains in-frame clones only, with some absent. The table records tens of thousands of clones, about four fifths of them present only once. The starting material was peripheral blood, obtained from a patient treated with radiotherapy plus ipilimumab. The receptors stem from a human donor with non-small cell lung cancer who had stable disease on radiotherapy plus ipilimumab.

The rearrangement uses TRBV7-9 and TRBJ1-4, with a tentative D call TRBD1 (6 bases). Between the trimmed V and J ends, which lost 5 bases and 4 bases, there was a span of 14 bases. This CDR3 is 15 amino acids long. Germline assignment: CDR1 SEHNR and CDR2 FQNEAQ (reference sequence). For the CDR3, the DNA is TGTGCCAGCAGCACCCAGGGGAGCCTTAATGAAAAACTGTTTTTT. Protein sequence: CASSTQGSLNEKLFF.

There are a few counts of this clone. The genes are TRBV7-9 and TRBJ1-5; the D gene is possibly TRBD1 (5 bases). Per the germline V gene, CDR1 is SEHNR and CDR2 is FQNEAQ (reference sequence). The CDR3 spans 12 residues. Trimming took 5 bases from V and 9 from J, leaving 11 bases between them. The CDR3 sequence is CASSQGPSPQHF. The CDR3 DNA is TGTGCCAGCAGCCAGGGCCCTTCGCCCCAGCATTTT.

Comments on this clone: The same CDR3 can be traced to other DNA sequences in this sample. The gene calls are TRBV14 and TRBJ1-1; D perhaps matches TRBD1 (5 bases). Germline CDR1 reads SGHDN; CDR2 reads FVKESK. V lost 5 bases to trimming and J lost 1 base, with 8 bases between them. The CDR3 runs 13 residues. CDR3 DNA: TGTGCCAGCAGCATTGGGGGGAACACTGAAGCTTTCTTT. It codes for CASSIGGNTEAFF.

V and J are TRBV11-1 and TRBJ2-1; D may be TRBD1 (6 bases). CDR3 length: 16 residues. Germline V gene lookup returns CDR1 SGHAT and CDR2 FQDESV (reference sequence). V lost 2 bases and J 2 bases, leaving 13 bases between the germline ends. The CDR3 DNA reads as TGTGCCAGCAGCTTATACGGCCAGGGGACCTACAATGAGCAGTTCTTC. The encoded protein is CASSLYGQGTYNEQFF.

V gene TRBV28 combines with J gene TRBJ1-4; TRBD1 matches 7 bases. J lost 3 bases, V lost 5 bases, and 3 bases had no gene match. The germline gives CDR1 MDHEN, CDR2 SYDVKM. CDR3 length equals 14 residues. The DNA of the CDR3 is TGTGCCAGCAGTGCAGGGGGGGCTAATGAAAAACTGTTTTTT. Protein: CASSAGGANEKLFF.

CDR3 bases: TGTGCCAGCAGCTATGGGACAGGGAGCTATGGCTACACCTTC. It codes for CASSYGTGSYGYTF. The chain combines TRBV5-6 with TRBJ1-2; 9 bases line up with TRBD1. The CDR3 consists of 14 residues. The junction had 4 bases not matched to a gene; V was cut back by 3 bases and J by 4 bases. From germline, CDR1 is SGHDT and CDR2 YYEEEE.

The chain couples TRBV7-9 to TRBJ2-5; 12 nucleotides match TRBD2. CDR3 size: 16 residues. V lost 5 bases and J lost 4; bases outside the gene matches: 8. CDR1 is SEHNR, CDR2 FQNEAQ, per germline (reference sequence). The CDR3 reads CASSAWTSGEGETQYF. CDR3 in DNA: TGTGCCAGCAGCGCCTGGACTAGCGGGGAGGGAGAGACCCAGTACTTC. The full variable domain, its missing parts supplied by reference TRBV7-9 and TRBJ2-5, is DTGVSQNPRHKITKRGQNVTFRCDPISEHNRLYWYRQTLGQGPEFLTYFQNEAQLEKSRLLSDRFSAERPKGSFSTLEIQRTEQGDSAMYLCASSAWTSGEGETQYFGPGTRLLVL.

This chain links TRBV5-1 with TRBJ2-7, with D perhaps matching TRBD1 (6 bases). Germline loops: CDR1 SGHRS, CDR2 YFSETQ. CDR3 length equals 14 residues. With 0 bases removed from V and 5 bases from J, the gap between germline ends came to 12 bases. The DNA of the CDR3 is TGCGCCAGCAGCTTGGGCCAGGGGTTCCACGAGCAGTACTTC. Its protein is CASSLGQGFHEQYF.

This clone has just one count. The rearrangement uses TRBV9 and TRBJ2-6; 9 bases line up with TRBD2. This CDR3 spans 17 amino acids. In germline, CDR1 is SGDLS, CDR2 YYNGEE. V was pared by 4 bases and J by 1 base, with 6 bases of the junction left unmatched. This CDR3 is CASSLGSGGSGANVLTF. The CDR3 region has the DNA TGTGCCAGCAGCTTAGGCAGCGGGGGGTCTGGGGCCAACGTCCTGACTTTC.

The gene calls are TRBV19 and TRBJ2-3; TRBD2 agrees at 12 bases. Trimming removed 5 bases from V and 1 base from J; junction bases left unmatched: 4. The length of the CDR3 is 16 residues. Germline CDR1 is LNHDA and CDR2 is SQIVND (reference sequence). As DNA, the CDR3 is TGTGCCAGTAGTTTACTAGCGGGGGGACGCACAGATACGCAGTATTTT. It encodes CASSLLAGGRTDTQYF.

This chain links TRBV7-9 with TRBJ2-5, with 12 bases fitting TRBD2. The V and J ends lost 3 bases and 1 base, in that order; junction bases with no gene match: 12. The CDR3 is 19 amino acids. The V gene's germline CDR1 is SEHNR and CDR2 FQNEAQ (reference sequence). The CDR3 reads CASSFPPGTSGPSQETQYF. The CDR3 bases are TGTGCCAGCAGCTTCCCACCCGGGACTAGCGGGCCTTCCCAAGAGACCCAGTACTTC.

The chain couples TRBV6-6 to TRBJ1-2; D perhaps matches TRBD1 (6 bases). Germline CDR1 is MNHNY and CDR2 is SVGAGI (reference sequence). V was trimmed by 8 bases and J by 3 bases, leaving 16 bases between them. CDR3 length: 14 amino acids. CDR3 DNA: TGTGCCAGCGTATTAAGGACAGACTACTATGGCTACACCTTC. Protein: CASVLRTDYYGYTF.

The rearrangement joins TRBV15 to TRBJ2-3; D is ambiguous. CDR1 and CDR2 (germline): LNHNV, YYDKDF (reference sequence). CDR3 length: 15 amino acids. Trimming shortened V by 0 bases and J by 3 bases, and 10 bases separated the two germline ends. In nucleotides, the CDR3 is TGTGCCACCAGCAGAGAGCGGCCAGCGACAGATACGCAGTATTTT. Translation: CATSRERPATDTQYF.

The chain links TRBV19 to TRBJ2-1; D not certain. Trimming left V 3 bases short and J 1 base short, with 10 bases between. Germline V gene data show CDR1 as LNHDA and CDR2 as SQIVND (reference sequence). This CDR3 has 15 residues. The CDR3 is CASSMRHLSYNEQFF. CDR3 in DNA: TGTGCCAGTAGTATGCGACACCTATCCTACAATGAGCAGTTCTTC.

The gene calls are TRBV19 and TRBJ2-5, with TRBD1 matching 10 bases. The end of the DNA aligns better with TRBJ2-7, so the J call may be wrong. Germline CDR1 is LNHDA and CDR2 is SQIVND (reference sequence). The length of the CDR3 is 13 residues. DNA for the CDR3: TGTGCCAGTAGTAAGGACAGGGGGTTCGAGCAGTACTTC. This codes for CASSKDRGFEQYF.

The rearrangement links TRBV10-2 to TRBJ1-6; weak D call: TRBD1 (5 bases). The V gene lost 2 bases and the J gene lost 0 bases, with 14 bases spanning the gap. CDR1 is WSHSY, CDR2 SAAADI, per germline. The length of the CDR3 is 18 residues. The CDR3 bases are TGCGCCAGCAGTGAGACAGGCTCTTCGAGCTCCTATAATTCACCCCTCCACTTT. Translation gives CASSETGSSSSYNSPLHF.

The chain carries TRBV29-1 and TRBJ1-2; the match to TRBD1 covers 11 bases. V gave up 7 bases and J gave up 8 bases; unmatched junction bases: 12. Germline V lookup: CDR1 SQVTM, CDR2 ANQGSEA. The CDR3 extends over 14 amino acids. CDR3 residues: CSAEGTGGVRGYTF. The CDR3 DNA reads TGCAGCGCCGAAGGGACAGGGGGTGTGCGGGGCTACACCTTC.

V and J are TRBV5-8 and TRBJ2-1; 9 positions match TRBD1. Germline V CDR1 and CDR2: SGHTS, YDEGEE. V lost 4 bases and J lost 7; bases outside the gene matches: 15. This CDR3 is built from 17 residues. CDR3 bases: TGTGCCAGCAGCCCCTGGAAAGGGACAGGGCTGGGGAATGAGCAGTTCTTC. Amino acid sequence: CASSPWKGTGLGNEQFF.

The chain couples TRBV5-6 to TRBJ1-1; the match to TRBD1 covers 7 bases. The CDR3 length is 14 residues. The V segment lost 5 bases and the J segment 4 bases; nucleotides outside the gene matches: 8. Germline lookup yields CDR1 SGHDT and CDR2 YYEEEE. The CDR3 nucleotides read TGTGCCAGCAGTGTGACAGGGCCGGGCACTGAAGCTTTCTTT. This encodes CASSVTGPGTEAFF.

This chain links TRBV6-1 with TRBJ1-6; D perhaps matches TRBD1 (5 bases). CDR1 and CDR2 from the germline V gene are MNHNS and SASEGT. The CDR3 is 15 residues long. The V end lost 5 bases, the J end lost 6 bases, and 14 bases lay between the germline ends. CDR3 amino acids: CASSSRQPPNSPLHF. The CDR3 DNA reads TGTGCCAGCAGTAGCAGACAGCCGCCTAATTCACCCCTCCACTTT.

This CDR3 is CASSPSGTIHSYEQYF. CDR3 nucleotide sequence: TGTGCCAGCAGCCCCTCCGGGACTATCCATTCCTACGAGCAGTACTTC. The rearrangement uses TRBV11-2 and TRBJ2-7; 7 bases fit TRBD2. Losses at the gene ends were 5 bases for V and 1 base for J; bases not matched to a gene: 11. The germline V gene has CDR1 SGHAT and CDR2 FQNNGV. This CDR3 has 16 amino acids.

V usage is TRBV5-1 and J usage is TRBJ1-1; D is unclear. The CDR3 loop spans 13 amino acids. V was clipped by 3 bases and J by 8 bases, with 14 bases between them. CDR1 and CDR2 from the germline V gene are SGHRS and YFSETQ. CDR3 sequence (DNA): TGCGCCAGCAGCTCGCCCCCCCGAGGCGAAGCTTTCTTT. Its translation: CASSSPPRGEAFF.

CDR3 region: CASSPTYRVPGYTF. The CDR3 region has the DNA TGTGCCAGCTCACCGACCTACAGGGTTCCGGGCTACACCTTC. The genes are TRBV18 and TRBJ1-2, with D perhaps TRBD1 (6 bases). Germline V CDR1 and CDR2: KGHSH, LQKENI. V was pared by 3 bases and J by 8 bases, with 16 bases between. The CDR3 contains 14 residues.

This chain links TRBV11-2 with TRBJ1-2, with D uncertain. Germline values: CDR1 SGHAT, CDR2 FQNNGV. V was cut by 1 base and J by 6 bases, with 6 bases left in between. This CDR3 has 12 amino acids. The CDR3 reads CASSLGVNGYTF. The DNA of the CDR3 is TGTGCCAGCAGCTTAGGAGTAAATGGCTACACCTTC.

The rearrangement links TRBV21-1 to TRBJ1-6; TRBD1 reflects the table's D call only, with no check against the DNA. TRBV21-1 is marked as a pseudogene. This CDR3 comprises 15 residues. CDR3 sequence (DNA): TGTGCCAGCAGCCGCCAGGGGAGTTCAAATTCACCCCTCCACTTT. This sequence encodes CASSRQGSSNSPLHF.

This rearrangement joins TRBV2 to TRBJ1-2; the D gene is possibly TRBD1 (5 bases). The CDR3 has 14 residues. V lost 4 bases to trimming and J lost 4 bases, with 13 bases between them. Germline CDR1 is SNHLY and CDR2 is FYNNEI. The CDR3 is CASSVGGVAYGYTF. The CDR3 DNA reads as TGTGCCAGCAGTGTAGGAGGGGTGGCCTATGGCTACACCTTC.

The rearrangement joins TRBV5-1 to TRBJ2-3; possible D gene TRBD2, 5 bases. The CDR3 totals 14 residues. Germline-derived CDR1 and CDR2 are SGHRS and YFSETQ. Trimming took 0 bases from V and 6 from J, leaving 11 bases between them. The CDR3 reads CASSLAPTTDTQYF. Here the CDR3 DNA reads TGCGCCAGCAGCTTGGCCCCGACTACTGATACGCAGTATTTT.

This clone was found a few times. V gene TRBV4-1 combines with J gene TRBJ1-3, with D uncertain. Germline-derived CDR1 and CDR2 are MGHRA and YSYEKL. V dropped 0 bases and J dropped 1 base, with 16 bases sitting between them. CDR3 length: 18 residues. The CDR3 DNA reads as TGCGCCAGCAGCCAAGAGGGTCAGCACAGTGATTCTGGAAACACCATATATTTT. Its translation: CASSQEGQHSDSGNTIYF.

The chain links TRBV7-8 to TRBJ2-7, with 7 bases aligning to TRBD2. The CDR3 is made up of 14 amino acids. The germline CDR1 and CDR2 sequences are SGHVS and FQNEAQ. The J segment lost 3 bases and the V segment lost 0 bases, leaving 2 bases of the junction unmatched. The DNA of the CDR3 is TGTGCCAGCAGCTTAGCAGGGGACTACTACGAGCAGTACTTC. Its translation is CASSLAGDYYEQYF.

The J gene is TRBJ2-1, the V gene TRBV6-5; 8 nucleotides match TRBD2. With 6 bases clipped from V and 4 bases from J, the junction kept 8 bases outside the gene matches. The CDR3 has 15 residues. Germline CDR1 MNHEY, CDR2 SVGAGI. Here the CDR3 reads CASRQLAGTYNEQFF. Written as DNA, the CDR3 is TGTGCCAGCAGACAATTAGCGGGAACGTACAATGAGCAGTTCTTC.

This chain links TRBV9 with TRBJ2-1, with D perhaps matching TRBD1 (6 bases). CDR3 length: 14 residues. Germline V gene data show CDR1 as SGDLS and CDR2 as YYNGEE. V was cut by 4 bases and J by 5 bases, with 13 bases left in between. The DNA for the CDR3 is TGTGCCAGCAGCATAACAGGGTCTAACAATGAGCAGTTCTTC. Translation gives CASSITGSNNEQFF.